These 8 T cell receptor beta chains were all obtained from the same sample, sequenced in a study of cytomegalovirus exposure and HLA in healthy donors (TCRdb year 2017). Library preparation was by the immunoSEQ multiplex PCR assay. Entries here come from immuneACCESS through TCRdb and include only in-frame sequences with V and J called. Some clones fail to appear in such tables; in the studies checked, an unresolved V gene covers under half of the shortfall, and the cause of the remainder is unknown. The sample table records 220,000 or so clones; 75% to 90% of these occur just once. The top ten constitute roughly an eighth of the sample. Material: PBMCs. Receptors originate from a woman aged 25 to 39 in good health and CMV-seropositive.

The chain joins TRBV27 to TRBJ2-5; 8 nucleotides match TRBD2. The J segment lost 2 bases and the V segment lost 3 bases, leaving 23 bases of the junction unmatched. The CDR3 contains 21 residues. CDR1 MNHEY and CDR2 SMNVEV come from the germline V gene (reference sequence). The CDR3 coding sequence is TGTGCCAGCAGTTTTAAGGTGCCAGGGCGTTTACTAGCGGACGTTCAAGAGACCCAGTACTTC. This sequence encodes CASSFKVPGRLLADVQETQYF.

This chain joins TRBV27 and TRBJ2-6; D tentatively reads TRBD1 or TRBD2 (5 bases each). V shed 6 bases and J shed 3 bases, with 9 bases lying between them. Germline V gives CDR1 MNHEY, CDR2 SMNVEV (reference sequence). This CDR3 contains 14 residues. The CDR3 region is CASSRDLGANVLTF. The CDR3 nucleotides read TGTGCCAGCAGCCGGGACCTTGGGGCCAACGTCCTGACTTTC.

The V gene is TRBV29-1, the J gene TRBJ1-1; D call uncertain. The CDR3 runs 14 residues. CDR1 and CDR2 from the germline V gene are SQVTM and ANQGSEA. Trimming pared 3 bases from V and 7 bases from J, leaving 18 bases between. The CDR3 sequence: CSVEIYDRLGEAFF. The CDR3 DNA sequence: TGCAGCGTTGAGATCTACGACCGTTTGGGTGAAGCTTTCTTT. Based on the CDR3 plus reference TRBV29-1 and TRBJ1-1, the full variable domain is SAVISQKPSRDICQRGTSLTIQCQVDSQVTMMFWYRQQPGQSLTLIATANQGSEATYESGFVIDKFPISRPNLTFSTLTVSNMSPEDSSIYLCSVEIYDRLGEAFFGQGTRLTVV.

The chain has TRBV30 and TRBJ1-1; D is possibly TRBD1 (6 bases). CDR1 and CDR2 (germline): GTSNPN, SVGIG (reference sequence). The CDR3 is 13 residues long. Between the trimmed V and J ends, which lost 1 base and 4 bases, there was a span of 10 bases. This CDR3 reads CAWSAQGLTEAFF. As DNA, the CDR3 is TGTGCCTGGAGTGCCCAGGGGCTCACTGAAGCTTTCTTT.

V usage is TRBV9 and J usage is TRBJ2-2, with unresolved D. The V and J ends lost 0 bases and 8 bases respectively, with 8 bases between them. Per the germline V gene, CDR1 is SGDLS and CDR2 is YYNGEE. The CDR3 sequence is 13 residues long. The DNA for the CDR3 is TGTGCCAGCAGCGTAGGGCTCGGGGGGGAGCTGTTTTTT. This encodes CASSVGLGGELFF.

V usage is TRBV9 and J usage is TRBJ1-1; tentative D call: TRBD1 (5 bases). The CDR3 extends over 15 amino acids. Germline-derived CDR1 and CDR2 are SGDLS and YYNGEE. V lost 0 bases and J 1 base, leaving 10 bases between the germline ends. CDR3 bases: TGTGCCAGCAGCGTAGAGAGGGACGAGAACACTGAAGCTTTCTTT. This encodes CASSVERDENTEAFF.

The V gene is TRBV9, the J gene TRBJ1-2, with 8 bases that match TRBD1. V was pared by 4 bases and J by 8 bases, with 13 bases of the junction left unmatched. Germline lookup yields CDR1 SGDLS and CDR2 YYNGEE. This CDR3 contains 15 residues. This chain's CDR3 is CASSRDRLGVKGYTF. The CDR3 DNA sequence: TGTGCCAGCAGCAGGGACAGGTTGGGAGTCAAGGGCTACACCTTC.

CDR3 in amino acids: CASSPAGGSGNEQFF. In DNA, the CDR3 is TGCGCCAGCAGCCCCGCCGGCGGTAGCGGGAATGAGCAGTTCTTC. The rearrangement joins TRBV5-1 to TRBJ2-1; 7 nucleotides match TRBD2. CDR1 SGHRS and CDR2 YFSETQ come from the germline V gene. Trimming at V came to 4 bases and at J to 7 bases, leaving 11 bases not matched to a gene. CDR3 length: 15 residues.